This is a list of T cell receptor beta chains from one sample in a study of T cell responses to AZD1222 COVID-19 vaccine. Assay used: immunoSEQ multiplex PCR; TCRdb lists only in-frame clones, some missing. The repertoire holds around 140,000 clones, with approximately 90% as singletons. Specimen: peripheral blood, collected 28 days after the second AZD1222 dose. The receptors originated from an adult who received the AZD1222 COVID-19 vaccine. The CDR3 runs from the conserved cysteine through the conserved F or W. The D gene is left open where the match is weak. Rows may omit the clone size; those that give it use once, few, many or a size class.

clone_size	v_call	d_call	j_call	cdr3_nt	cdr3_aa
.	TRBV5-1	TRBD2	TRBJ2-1	TGCGCCAGCAGCGGCTCTAGCGGGGGAGGGGATGAGCAGTTCTTC	CASSGSSGGGDEQFF
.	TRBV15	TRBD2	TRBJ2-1	TGTGCCACCCGTAAGCGGGAGGGATACAATGAGCAGTTCTTC	CATRKREGYNEQFF
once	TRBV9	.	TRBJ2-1	TGTGCCAGCAGCGTGGACGATCAAGGACAGAACAATGAGCAGTTCTTC	CASSVDDQGQNNEQFF
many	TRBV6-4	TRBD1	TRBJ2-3	TGTGCCAGCAGTGACGGGACAGGGTCCGCAGATACGCAGTATTTT	CASSDGTGSADTQYF
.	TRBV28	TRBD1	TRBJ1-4	TGTGCCAGCAGTTGGGACAGGGGTAATGAAAAACTGTTTTTT	CASSWDRGNEKLFF
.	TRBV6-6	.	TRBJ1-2	TGTGCCAGCCAGAGGGCAGGCCGGAGCCTTAACTATGGCTACACCTTC	CASQRAGRSLNYGYTF
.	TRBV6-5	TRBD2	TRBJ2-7	TGTGCCAGCAGATGGACTAGCGGACCCTACGAGCAGTACTTC	CASRWTSGPYEQYF
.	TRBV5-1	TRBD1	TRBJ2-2	TGCGCCAGTAGATCGACAGGGGAGAACACCGGGGAGCTGTTTTTT	CASRSTGENTGELFF
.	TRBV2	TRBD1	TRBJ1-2	TGTGCCAGCAGTAAAACCGGGACAGGGGTAAACTATGGCTACACCTTC	CASSKTGTGVNYGYTF
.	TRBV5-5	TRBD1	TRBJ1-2	TGTGCCAGCAGCTCGATGACAGGGATGAGGAACTATGGCTACACCTTC	CASSSMTGMRNYGYTF
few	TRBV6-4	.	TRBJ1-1	TGTGCCAGCAGTGTCCCCGACGTGCCTGAAGCTTTCTTT	CASSVPDVPEAFF